The 25 T cell receptor beta chains below come from one sample, sequenced in a study of blood T cell repertoires in COVID-19. TCRdb's copy holds only in-frame clones and misses some; the assay was immunoSEQ multiplex PCR. The table lists roughly 80,000 clones, over 75% of them singletons. The sequenced sample was peripheral blood. The receptors originated from a man aged 45 to 65 with active COVID-19.

V usage is TRBV7-9 and J usage is TRBJ2-2; D gene unclear. Trimming removed 5 bases from V and 0 bases from J, with 13 bases in between. This CDR3 contains 16 residues. In germline, CDR1 is SEHNR, CDR2 FQNEAQ (reference sequence). This chain's CDR3 is CASSQRGQSNTGELFF. CDR3 nucleotide sequence: TGTGCCAGCAGCCAACGAGGTCAGTCGAACACCGGGGAGCTGTTTTTT.

The chain employs TRBV19 and TRBJ2-1; tentatively, D is TRBD1 (6 bases). The CDR3 is made up of 12 amino acids. The germline V and J ends were trimmed by 5 bases and 5 bases, with 7 bases remaining between them. Germline assignment: CDR1 LNHDA and CDR2 SQIVND (reference sequence). CDR3 loop: CASSGQHNEQFF. CDR3 bases: TGTGCCAGTAGTGGACAGCACAATGAGCAGTTCTTC. The whole variable domain, filled in from reference TRBV19 and TRBJ2-1, reads DGGITQSPKYLFRKEGQNVTLSCEQNLNHDAMYWYRQDPGQGLRLIYYSQIVNDFQKGDIAEGYSVSREKKESFPLTVTSAQKNPTAFYLCASSGQHNEQFFGPGTRLTVL.

The rearrangement uses TRBV7-6 and TRBJ1-1; D gene ambiguous. CDR3 length: 16 amino acids. V lost 1 base and J 0 bases, leaving 12 bases between the germline ends. Germline CDR1 and CDR2: SGHVS and FNYEAQ. The CDR3 here is CASSLERSWVNTEAFF. The CDR3 DNA is TGTGCCAGCAGCTTAGAGAGGTCCTGGGTGAACACTGAAGCTTTCTTT.

The chain is built from TRBV4-2 and TRBJ2-1, with TRBD2 identical over 12 bases. V shed 1 base, J shed 1 base, and the junction held 8 bases outside the gene matches. The germline CDR1 and CDR2 sequences are LGHNA and YNFKEQ. This CDR3 contains 19 residues. The CDR3 spells CASSQGLAGVSMSYNEQFF. The CDR3 DNA sequence: TGTGCCAGCAGCCAAGGACTAGCGGGAGTCTCAATGTCCTACAATGAGCAGTTCTTC.

J is TRBJ2-5 and V is TRBV6-2 or TRBV6-3, with D possibly being TRBD1 (5 bases). This CDR3 contains 17 residues. Germline lookup yields CDR1 MNHEY and CDR2 SVGEGT. Trimming took off 0 bases at V and 8 bases at J, with 22 bases between the two ends. CDR3 coding DNA: TGTGCCAGCAGTTACTCGCCCTCGACAGAATATAAGAGAACCCAGTACTTC. Translated, it gives CASSYSPSTEYKRTQYF.

On this clone: One end of the junction does not line up with germline, which may come from a read error. The rearrangement uses TRBV6-1 and TRBJ2-7, with 12 positions matching TRBD1. The CDR3 spans 14 residues. Per germline, CDR1 MNHNS and CDR2 SASEGT. CDR3 DNA: TGTGCCAGCAGTGAAGGACCGGGACAGGGGGCGTTGAACTTC. It encodes CASSEGPGQGALNF.

The chain carries TRBV5-1 and TRBJ2-7; 8 nucleotides line up with TRBD2. J gave up 3 bases and V 4 bases, and 6 bases lay outside the gene matches. The CDR3 totals 14 residues. Germline CDR1 and CDR2: SGHRS and YFSETQ. The CDR3 nucleotides read TGCGCCAGCAGCCCCGGGGGGGTATTCTACGAGCAGTACTTC. Amino acids: CASSPGGVFYEQYF.

V usage is TRBV3-1 (or the pseudogene TRBV3-2) and J usage is TRBJ2-5; 10 bases map to TRBD1. Germline V gives CDR1 LGHDT, CDR2 YNNKEL (reference sequence). The CDR3 covers 17 residues. Germline trimming cut 1 base from V and 5 bases from J; bases unmatched to any gene: 10. The DNA of the CDR3 is TGTGCCAGCAGCCAAGGAGTGACAGGGGGCGAAGGGGAGACCCAGTACTTC. Amino acids: CASSQGVTGGEGETQYF.

For the CDR3, the DNA is TGTGCCAGCAATGGGATGAGGGTTACTGTCCAAGAGACCCAGTACTTC. Translating gives CASNGMRVTVQETQYF. The chain has TRBV28 and TRBJ2-5, with TRBD2 as a possible D gene (5 bases). CDR1 is MDHEN, CDR2 SYDVKM, per germline. The germline V and J ends were trimmed by 7 bases and 1 base, with 19 bases remaining between them. The CDR3 has 16 amino acids.

The rearrangement joins TRBV28 to TRBJ2-3; tentative D call: TRBD1 (6 bases). V was shortened by 7 bases and J by 1 base, with 18 bases between the two germline ends. The CDR3 contains 16 residues. Per the germline V gene, CDR1 is MDHEN and CDR2 is SYDVKM. This chain's CDR3 is CASTGAREGGTDTQYF. CDR3 DNA: TGTGCCAGCACCGGCGCTCGAGAGGGGGGCACAGATACGCAGTATTTT.

The V call is TRBV7-2, the J call TRBJ1-1, with D maybe TRBD1 (6 bases). Germline lookup yields CDR1 SGHTA and CDR2 FQGNSA. V shed 4 bases and J shed 0 bases, with 18 bases lying between them. The CDR3 contains 17 residues. CDR3 in DNA: TGTGCCAGCAGCTCTAGCTTAGTAGGGACACTGAACACTGAAGCTTTCTTT. Protein: CASSSSLVGTLNTEAFF.

The V gene is TRBV28, the J gene TRBJ2-1; TRBD1 matches at 7 bases. Germline V gene data show CDR1 as MDHEN and CDR2 as SYDVKM. The CDR3 length is 14 residues. V was pared by 4 bases and J by 6 bases, with 6 bases of the junction left unmatched. Here the CDR3 DNA reads TGTGCCAGCAGTTCCGGACAGGCTCCCAATGAGCAGTTCTTC. It codes for CASSSGQAPNEQFF.

This clone was detected once. The CDR3 loop is CASSAWEGEQYF. The CDR3 DNA follows: TGTGCCAGCAGCGCCTGGGAGGGCGAGCAGTACTTC. The V and J genes are TRBV7-3 and TRBJ2-7, with TRBD2 identical over 7 bases. CDR3 length equals 12 residues. Germline V lookup: CDR1 SGHTA, CDR2 FQGTGA. The junction had 4 bases not matched to a gene; V was cut back by 5 bases and J by 6 bases.

This chain connects TRBV29-1 to TRBJ2-5, with D maybe TRBD1 (7 bases). This CDR3 comprises 13 residues. CDR1 and CDR2 from the germline V gene are SQVTM and ANQGSEA. V lost 8 bases, J lost 1 base, and 14 bases lay in between. DNA for the CDR3: TGCAGCACCCCAGGGGGGCTCCAAGAGACCCAGTACTTC. It is translated as CSTPGGLQETQYF.

The V gene is TRBV12-3 or TRBV12-4, the J gene TRBJ1-2; D gene uncertain. The germline V and J ends were trimmed by 3 bases and 8 bases, with 7 bases remaining between them. The CDR3 runs 11 residues. CDR3 bases: TGTGCCAGCAGTTTTTCCCTAGGCTACACCTTC. Protein: CASSFSLGYTF.

This clone was counted once. The chain joins TRBV7-8 to TRBJ2-7; TRBD1 matches 7 bases. The CDR3 contains 14 residues. Germline V gene lookup returns CDR1 SGHVS and CDR2 FQNEAQ. V was pared by 5 bases and J by 4 bases, with 8 bases of the junction left unmatched. CDR3: CASSHGQVAYEQYF. CDR3 sequence (DNA): TGTGCCAGCAGCCACGGACAGGTCGCGTACGAGCAGTACTTC.

The chain has TRBV4-2 and TRBJ2-1; TRBD2 aligns across 7 bases. V lost 7 bases to trimming and J lost 8 bases; unmatched junction nucleotides: 5. This CDR3 is 12 amino acids long. Germline CDR1 reads LGHNA; CDR2 reads YNFKEQ. CDR3 nucleotides: TGTGCCAGCAACGGGAGGACCCATGAGCAGTTCTTC. This codes for CASNGRTHEQFF.

This clone was found once. V usage is TRBV5-1 and J usage is TRBJ2-7; D possibly corresponds to TRBD2 (5 bases). This CDR3 contains 9 residues. Trimming left V 10 bases short and J 6 bases short, with 8 bases between. Germline values: CDR1 SGHRS, CDR2 YFSETQ. The CDR3 sequence: CAGGGEQYF. CDR3 DNA sequence: TGCGCCGGAGGAGGCGAGCAGTACTTC.

The chain recombines TRBV30 with TRBJ2-3; TRBD2 agrees at 7 bases. The V gene's germline CDR1 is GTSNPN and CDR2 SVGIG (reference sequence). Unmatched junction bases numbered 2, after V lost 4 bases and J lost 1 base. This CDR3 contains 13 residues. The CDR3 DNA reads TGTGCCTGGAACGCGGGGGGCACAGATACGCAGTATTTT. Its translation: CAWNAGGTDTQYF.

The V gene is TRBV5-4, the J gene TRBJ1-1, with 10 bases lining up with TRBD1. The V and J ends lost 10 bases and 6 bases, in that order; junction bases with no gene match: 9. CDR1 and CDR2 (germline): SGHNT, YYREEE (reference sequence). The CDR3 is 13 amino acids. The CDR3 protein is CAGHGDRGPEAFF. DNA of the CDR3: TGTGCCGGACATGGGGACAGGGGACCTGAAGCTTTCTTT.

V usage is TRBV14 and J usage is TRBJ2-7; D is undetermined. Germline V gene data show CDR1 as SGHDN and CDR2 as FVKESK. This CDR3 comprises 13 residues. Trimming took off 4 bases at V and 7 bases at J, with 14 bases between the two ends. The CDR3 loop reads CASSLARGWEQYF. CDR3 DNA: TGTGCCAGCAGCCTGGCGAGAGGCTGGGAGCAGTACTTC.

The gene calls are TRBV7-2 and TRBJ2-7; D is possibly TRBD2 (6 bases). V shed 5 bases and J shed 6 bases, with 23 bases lying between them. CDR3 length equals 16 residues. Per the germline V gene, CDR1 is SGHTA and CDR2 is FQGNSA. The CDR3 loop reads CASSRGEPDSASEQYF. CDR3 nucleotide sequence: TGTGCCAGCAGCCGCGGGGAACCGGACTCGGCCTCCGAGCAGTACTTC.

The rearrangement links TRBV3-1 (or the pseudogene TRBV3-2) to TRBJ1-2; D remains ambiguous. Trimming left V 1 base short and J 5 bases short, with 5 bases between. The CDR3 sequence is 12 residues long. Germline V gene lookup returns CDR1 LGHDT and CDR2 YNNKEL (reference sequence). CDR3 coding DNA: TGTGCCAGCAGCCAAGGCGGGTATGGCTACACCTTC. Its protein is CASSQGGYGYTF.

The rearrangement uses TRBV19 and TRBJ1-2, with 8 positions matching TRBD1. CDR3 length: 13 residues. Germline CDR1 and CDR2: LNHDA and SQIVND (reference sequence). Trimming cost V 6 bases and J 5 bases; bases outside gene matches: 5. The CDR3 DNA reads as TGTGCCAGTAGCGGACAGGGCGGTTATGGCTACACCTTC. Amino acid sequence: CASSGQGGYGYTF.

The chain combines TRBV3-1 (or the pseudogene TRBV3-2) with TRBJ2-5; 11 bases fit TRBD2. V lost 2 bases, J lost 5 bases, and 4 bases stayed unmatched. The CDR3 length is 15 residues. Germline V lookup: CDR1 LGHDT, CDR2 YNNKEL (reference sequence). The CDR3 DNA is TGTGCCAGCAGCCAACCCCGGACTAGCGGGGAGACCCAGTACTTC. Its translation is CASSQPRTSGETQYF.